What follows describes a single T cell receptor (beta chain). The antigen remains unidentified. PCR was performed a second time for about 7 to 11 cycles using a sample-barcoded 5' primer and a J-beta primer mix. The template-switch adaptor was a 5' adaptor with 12 random nucleotides. It tagged each cDNA molecule. Each CDR3 protein gets one entry after TCRdb re-called the 5' RACE reads with MiXCR. Seen here are 700,000 to 950,000 distinct CDR3 sequences, roughly 64% observed once, and the top ten hold around 22%. These data originate in a study of blood T cells in healthy people across ages. Study results and caveats: Higher naive T cell percentage went strongly together with higher TCR beta diversity. Age showed a roughly linear inverse relationship with TCR beta diversity per million T cells. Long-lived donors had more naive CD4+ cells and higher diversity than aged donors.

Germline values: CDR1 SNHLY, CDR2 FYNNEI. Trimming took off 5 bases at V and 0 bases at J, with 10 bases between the two ends. CDR3 length: 14 amino acids. Specimen: blood. This rearrangement joins TRBV2 to TRBJ2-5; possibly TRBD2 for D (5 bases). The TCR originated in a young man in good health. CDR3 region: CASSWSGHQETQYF. The DNA for the CDR3 is TGTGCCAGCAGTTGGAGCGGCCACCAAGAGACCCAGTACTTC.